Shown below are 11 T cell receptor beta chains from a single sample sequenced in a study of CXCR3-negative and CXCR3-positive naive CD8 T cells. The TRB cDNA libraries were prepared by 5' RACE with UMI labels. TCRdb reprocessed the 5' RACE reads, with one entry per CDR3 protein and no DNA. In total, the table holds fewer than 9,000 distinct CDR3 sequences. The sequenced material came from naive CXCR3- CD8+ T cells from blood. Subset described: CD45RO-CCR7+CD27+CD95- naive CD8+ T cells lacking CXCR3 (TNR3-). The receptors stem from a human donor in good health. Some clones in this sample may be carry-over from other donors' samples.

The rearrangement uses TRBV6-5 and TRBJ2-7. Germline CDR1 and CDR2: MNHEY and SVGAGI. CDR3 length equals 13 residues. This CDR3 reads CASSYSDGGGQYF.

CDR3 residues: CASSYGPSGHYYGYTF. V is TRBV6-5 and J is TRBJ1-2; no DNA is available, so the TRBD1 call from TCRdb remains unchecked. Germline CDR1 and CDR2: MNHEY and SVGAGI. The CDR3 has 16 amino acids.

The CDR3 sequence: CASSDYNEQFF. The V gene is TRBV14, the J gene TRBJ2-1. This CDR3 is 11 amino acids long. Germline V gene sequence: CDR1 SGHDN, CDR2 FVKESK.

The chain has TRBV14 and TRBJ2-7. The CDR3 consists of 14 residues. The germline gives CDR1 SGHDN, CDR2 FVKESK. This CDR3 reads CASSQGIGTYEQYF.

Measured by frequency, this clonotype is medium-sized. The CDR3 region is CSAPTSGDNNEQFF. This sequence joins TRBV29-1 and TRBJ2-1; the D gene TCRdb calls, TRBD2, cannot be checked with no DNA. CDR3 size: 14 residues. CDR1 SQVTM and CDR2 ANQGSEA come from the germline V gene.

V usage is TRBV7-9 and J usage is TRBJ2-1; TCRdb outputs TRBD1, but without DNA this stays unchecked. Germline CDR1 is SEHNR and CDR2 is FQNEAQ (reference sequence). The CDR3 runs to 15 residues. The CDR3 spells CASPTGGEAMNEQFF.

The chain uses TRBV5-5 and TRBJ2-3. Germline V gene lookup returns CDR1 SGHKS and CDR2 YYEKEE (reference sequence). This CDR3 contains 11 residues. CDR3 in amino acids: CASSFPDTQYF.

Judged by frequency, this clonotype is medium-sized (0.01 to 0.1%). The chain uses TRBV20-1 and TRBJ2-3; TCRdb's D call, TRBD2, is unchecked because there is no DNA. Germline V CDR1 and CDR2: DFQATT, SNEGSKA (reference sequence). The CDR3 sequence is 15 residues long. The CDR3 loop is CSARPGLAYTDTQYF.

Judged by frequency, this clonotype is medium-sized. V usage is TRBV28 and J usage is TRBJ2-1; TCRdb picks TRBD2, but there is no DNA to check that call. The CDR3 loop spans 16 amino acids. CDR1 is MDHEN and CDR2 is SYDVKM in the germline V gene. Here the CDR3 reads CASSLSPAGGHNEQFF.

The rearrangement links TRBV6-6 to TRBJ1-1. The CDR3 runs 12 residues. The germline V gene has CDR1 MNHNY and CDR2 SVGAGI (reference sequence). The CDR3 is CASRAGNTEAFF.

The rearrangement joins TRBV29-1 to TRBJ2-7; the D call from TCRdb, TRBD2, cannot be confirmed without DNA. The CDR3 spans 14 residues. Germline lookup yields CDR1 SQVTM and CDR2 ANQGSEA. The CDR3 region is CSVVGVGSSYEQYF.